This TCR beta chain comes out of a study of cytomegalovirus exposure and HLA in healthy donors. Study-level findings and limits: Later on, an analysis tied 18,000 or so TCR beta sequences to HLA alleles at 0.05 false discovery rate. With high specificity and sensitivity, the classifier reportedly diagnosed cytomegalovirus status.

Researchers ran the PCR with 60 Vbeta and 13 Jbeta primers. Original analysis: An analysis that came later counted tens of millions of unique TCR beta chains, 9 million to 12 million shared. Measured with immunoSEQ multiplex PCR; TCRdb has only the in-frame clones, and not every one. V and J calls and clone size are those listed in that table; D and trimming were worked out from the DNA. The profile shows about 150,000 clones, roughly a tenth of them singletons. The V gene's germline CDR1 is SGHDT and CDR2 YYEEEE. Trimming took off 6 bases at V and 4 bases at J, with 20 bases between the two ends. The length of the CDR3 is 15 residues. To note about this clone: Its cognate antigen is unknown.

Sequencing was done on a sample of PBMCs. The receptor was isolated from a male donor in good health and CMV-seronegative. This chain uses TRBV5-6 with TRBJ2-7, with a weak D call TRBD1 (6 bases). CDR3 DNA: TGTGCCAGCAACCGACAGGAGCTTCTTGGGTACGAGCAGTACTTC. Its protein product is CASNRQELLGYEQYF.